This T cell receptor (beta chain) was identified during a study of graft-versus-host responses after intestinal transplantation. Study as a whole: For two to four years after anti-thymocyte globulin induction, all recipients took tacrolimus and steroids. Study conclusions and caveats: Ileal or blood samples showed some GvH clones first, and such clones were also found in recipient marrow.

Sequencing was performed with immunoSEQ multiplex PCR; in TCRdb, only in-frame clones are kept and a portion is missing. The sample lists about 70,000 clones, 90% to 95% occurring once. On this clone: The antigen remains undetermined.

The V gene end was trimmed by 4 bases and the J gene end by 7 bases; junction bases not matched to a gene: 18. CDR3 length equals 17 residues. CDR1 SEHNR and CDR2 FQNEAQ come from the germline V gene (reference sequence). This receptor was taken from a human donor who received an intestinal transplant. Specimen: unstimulated CD8+ T cells sorted from spleen or lymph node cells, collected before intestinal transplant. The rearrangement links TRBV7-9 to TRBJ1-1; 7 bases map to TRBD1. The CDR3 spells CASSSYRDSTGTVEAFF. CDR3 nucleotides: TGTGCCAGCAGCTCATATCGGGACTCGACCGGGACAGTTGAAGCTTTCTTT.